This record looks at one T cell receptor (beta chain) sequence and its context. This clone's antigen is unknown. Base qualities are not provided; no much larger clone lies one nucleotide away. From the germline V gene, CDR1 is SGDLS and CDR2 is YYNGEE. The junction shows trimming of 4 bases on V and 3 bases on J, and the gene matches do not reach 9 bases of it. Its CDR3 holds 16 amino acids, cysteine through phenylalanine. The read is trimmed to its CDR3 DNA, 48 bases read in frame from base 1. The entry originates in a study of T cell changes during pregnancy in multiple sclerosis (dated by TCRdb to the late 2010s). General notes on the study: The study looked at changes in the T cell repertoire across pregnancy in women with multiple sclerosis.

The library was built by means of the immunoSEQ multiplex PCR assay. This is the immuneACCESS table as TCRdb keeps it, with only in-frame sequences that have V and J called. A part of the clones is gone; compared with another copy, unresolved V genes explain less than half, and the rest is unexplained. Within this sample are tens of thousands of clones, with around 92% of them counted one time only. About 0.6% of the sample belongs to the ten largest clones. Here the chain combines TRBV9 and TRBJ2-7, and 11 bases in between align with TRBD1. Sequences were derived from CD4+ T cells from peripheral blood mononuclear cells, sampled after pregnancy. The sequence derives from a female donor with multiple sclerosis, enrolled in a pregnancy study. CDR3 protein: CASSPGDRGTGYEQYF. The nucleotides are TGTGCCAGCAGCCCAGGGGACAGGGGGACCGGCTACGAGCAGTACTTC. Extended through the reference TRBV9 and TRBJ2-7 proteins, this CDR3 yields the full variable domain: DSGVTQTPKHLITATGQRVTLRCSPRSGDLSVYWYQQSLDQGLQFLIQYYNGEERAKGNILERFSAQQFPDLHSELNLSSLELGDSALYFCASSPGDRGTGYEQYFGPGTRLTVT.